These 18 T cell receptor beta chains were all obtained from the same sample, sequenced in a study of blood T cell repertoires in COVID-19. Produced via immunoSEQ multiplex PCR; TCRdb's table is partial and in-frame only. The sample lists hundreds of thousands of clones; about 80% were seen once. Sequenced sample: peripheral blood. Source of these receptors: a woman aged 50 to 65 who had recovered from COVID-19.

The chain recombines TRBV3-1 (or the pseudogene TRBV3-2) with TRBJ2-2; 9 nucleotides match TRBD1. V lost 4 bases to trimming and J lost 4 bases; unmatched junction nucleotides: 7. This CDR3 is 16 amino acids long. Germline V lookup: CDR1 LGHDT, CDR2 YNNKEL (reference sequence). CDR3 coding DNA: TGTGCCAGCAGCCGGGGGACAGGGATAAGCACCGGGGAGCTGTTTTTT. It translates to CASSRGTGISTGELFF.

The chain has TRBV6-2 or TRBV6-3 and TRBJ1-1; perhaps TRBD1 as D (6 bases). Germline CDR1 reads MNHEY; CDR2 reads SVGEGT. CDR3 length: 14 amino acids. The V end lost 5 bases, the J end lost 1 base, and 11 bases lay between the germline ends. The chain's CDR3 is CASSRVQGNTEAFF. CDR3 DNA: TGTGCCAGCAGTAGAGTACAGGGGAACACTGAAGCTTTCTTT.

This chain connects TRBV6-2 or TRBV6-3 to TRBJ1-2; a weak D match, TRBD1 (5 bases). Germline V CDR1 and CDR2: MNHEY, SVGEGT. The CDR3 totals 16 residues. The V and J ends lost 2 bases and 0 bases respectively, with 13 bases between them. This CDR3 is CASSYGPGIANYGYTF. In DNA, the CDR3 is TGTGCCAGCAGTTACGGCCCAGGGATAGCTAACTATGGCTACACCTTC.

The chain couples TRBV2 to TRBJ1-4, with 8 bases aligning to TRBD1. V was pared by 6 bases and J by 6 bases, with 9 bases of the junction left unmatched. The CDR3 spans 15 residues. Per germline, CDR1 SNHLY and CDR2 FYNNEI. The CDR3 region has the DNA TGTGCCAGCAGGATCGACAGGGGCGGGTATGAAAAACTGTTTTTT. Amino acid sequence: CASRIDRGGYEKLFF.

V and J are TRBV5-1 and TRBJ1-1; 10 bases match TRBD1. Germline CDR1 is SGHRS and CDR2 is YFSETQ. Trimming took 4 bases from V and 6 from J; bases not matched to a gene: 6. The CDR3 has 14 residues. This chain's CDR3 is CASSAGQGGSEAFF. The CDR3 nucleotides read TGCGCCAGCAGCGCCGGACAGGGGGGCTCTGAAGCTTTCTTT.

This clone was detected only once. As DNA, the CDR3 is TGCGCCAGCAGCTTGGGCGACAGGGGCTACGAGCAGTACTTC. Translated, it gives CASSLGDRGYEQYF. The chain links TRBV5-1 to TRBJ2-7; TRBD1 matches at 8 bases. The CDR3 is 14 amino acids. CDR1 is SGHRS and CDR2 is YFSETQ in the germline V gene. The junction had 2 bases not matched to a gene; V was cut back by 0 bases and J by 3 bases.

J is TRBJ2-3 and V is TRBV4-3, with TRBD2 matching over 14 bases. V dropped 1 base and J dropped 7; count of bases not matched to a gene: 13. Per germline, CDR1 LGHNA and CDR2 YSLEER. This CDR3 is built from 19 residues. The CDR3 DNA sequence: TGCGCCAGCAGCCAAGTGGGACTAGCGGGGGCCTCATACATGTATACGCAGTATTTT. Translated, it gives CASSQVGLAGASYMYTQYF.

V is TRBV12-3 or TRBV12-4 and J is TRBJ2-7, with D tentatively TRBD2 (5 bases). The ends were cut back, 10 bases at V and 4 bases at J, with 17 bases in the middle. There are 13 residues in the CDR3. CDR3 region: CATLLEGLYEQYF. For the CDR3, the DNA is TGTGCCACCCTGCTCGAGGGTTTGTACGAGCAGTACTTC.

The chain links TRBV4-3 to TRBJ1-5; 8 bases map to TRBD1. V was pared by 4 bases and J by 0 bases, with 8 bases of the junction left unmatched. CDR3 length equals 17 residues. Germline V gives CDR1 LGHNA, CDR2 YSLEER. CDR3 sequence: CASSPGGADYSNQPQHF. The CDR3 DNA is TGCGCCAGCAGCCCAGGGGGCGCGGATTATAGCAATCAGCCCCAGCATTTT.

This rearrangement joins TRBV7-8 to TRBJ2-1; the D gene is possibly TRBD2 (6 bases). Between the trimmed V and J ends, which lost 2 bases and 13 bases, there was a span of 21 bases. The CDR3 length is 15 residues. From germline, CDR1 is SGHVS and CDR2 FQNEAQ. The CDR3 region is CASSLRSGQPRSQFF. CDR3 coding DNA: TGTGCCAGCAGCTTAAGGAGCGGGCAACCTCGGTCCCAGTTCTTC.

The gene calls are TRBV2 and TRBJ2-2, with 9 bases aligning to TRBD1. CDR3 length equals 14 residues. V lost 6 bases and J lost 6; bases outside the gene matches: 5. The germline gives CDR1 SNHLY, CDR2 FYNNEI. The CDR3 coding sequence is TGTGCCAGCAGGACGACAGGGGGTTCCGGGGAGCTGTTTTTT. Its protein product is CASRTTGGSGELFF.

The rearrangement links TRBV4-3 to TRBJ2-7; possibly TRBD1 for D (6 bases). The germline V gene encodes CDR1 LGHNA and CDR2 YSLEER. This CDR3 spans 15 amino acids. Between the trimmed V and J ends, which lost 1 base and 1 base, there was a span of 11 bases. The CDR3 DNA is TGCGCCAGCAGCCAAGTCAGGGACACATCCTACGAGCAGTACTTC. Its protein product is CASSQVRDTSYEQYF.

CDR3 loop: CASSTAGTDTQYF. CDR3 in DNA: TGTGCCAGTAGCACCGCGGGCACAGATACGCAGTATTTT. V gene TRBV19 combines with J gene TRBJ2-3, with D unclear. The length of the CDR3 is 13 residues. Trimming shortened V by 6 bases and J by 1 base, and 8 bases separated the two germline ends. Germline assignment: CDR1 LNHDA and CDR2 SQIVND (reference sequence).

CDR3 nucleotide sequence: TGTGCCAGCAATTGGGGGGTATCAGCTTTCTTT. This translates into CASNWGVSAFF. The rearrangement links TRBV28 to TRBJ1-1; a weak D match, TRBD1 (5 bases). Trimming removed 7 bases at V and 10 bases at J, with 13 bases between. The CDR3 has 11 residues. The germline CDR1 and CDR2 sequences are MDHEN and SYDVKM.

The chain joins TRBV7-3 to TRBJ1-2; D unresolved. This CDR3 is 15 amino acids long. Trimming removed 6 bases from V and 2 bases from J, with 16 bases in between. Germline values: CDR1 SGHTA, CDR2 FQGTGA. CDR3 bases: TGTGCCAGCAGGCAAGCGGGAACCCAGAACTATGGCTACACCTTC. It specifies CASRQAGTQNYGYTF.

CDR3 residues: CASCRSGGNEQFF. The DNA for the CDR3 is TGTGCTAGCTGCCGCTCGGGGGGGAATGAGCAGTTCTTC. This chain uses TRBV12-5 with TRBJ2-1; 8 positions match TRBD2. The junction had 8 bases not matched to a gene; V was cut back by 9 bases and J by 7 bases. Germline CDR1 reads LGHNT; CDR2 reads FRNRAP. This CDR3 has 13 amino acids. The variable domain in full, with the rest retrieved from reference TRBV12-5 and TRBJ2-1, is DARVTQTPRHKVTEMGQEVTMRCQPILGHNTVFWYRQTMMQGLELLAYFRNRAPLDDSGMPKDRFSAEMPDATLATLKIQPSEPRDSAVYFCASCRSGGNEQFFGPGTRLTVL.

V is TRBV4-1 and J is TRBJ1-4, with D perhaps matching TRBD1 (5 bases). Germline loops: CDR1 MGHRA, CDR2 YSYEKL. This CDR3 is built from 17 residues. Trimming stripped 1 base from V and 8 bases from J, with 20 bases between. DNA of the CDR3: TGCGCCAGCAGCCAAGGTAACCCAGCTGCGGGGCTCGAAAAACTGTTTTTT. It codes for CASSQGNPAAGLEKLFF.

The CDR3 nucleotides are TGTGCCAGCTCACCCGGACTAGCGGGAAACGAGCAGTACTTC. Translating gives CASSPGLAGNEQYF. This chain connects TRBV18 to TRBJ2-7; 12 bases line up with TRBD2. The junction had 2 bases not matched to a gene; V was cut back by 3 bases and J by 5 bases. This CDR3 is 14 amino acids long. CDR1 and CDR2 (germline): KGHSH, LQKENI.